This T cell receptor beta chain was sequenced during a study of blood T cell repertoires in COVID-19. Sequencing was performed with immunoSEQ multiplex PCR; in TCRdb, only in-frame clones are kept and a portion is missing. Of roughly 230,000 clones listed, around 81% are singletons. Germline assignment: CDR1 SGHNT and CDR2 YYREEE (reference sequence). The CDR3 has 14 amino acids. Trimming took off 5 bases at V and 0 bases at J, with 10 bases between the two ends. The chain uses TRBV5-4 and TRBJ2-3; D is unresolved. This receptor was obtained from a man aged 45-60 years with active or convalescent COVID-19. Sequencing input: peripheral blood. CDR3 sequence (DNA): TGTGCCAGCAGGGGCGAGCTCAGCACAGATACGCAGTATTTT. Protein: CASRGELSTDTQYF.